This TCR beta chain originates from a study of OX40 agonist ivuxolimab in advanced cancers. Study context: Intravenous ivuxolimab at 0.01 to 10 mg/kg was given to patients every 2 weeks. Whole-study findings and limits: Those patients achieving a partial response at 0.1-3.0 mg/kg showed among the lowest clonal expansion.

The method was immunoSEQ multiplex PCR; TCRdb's version includes in-frame clones alone and lacks a portion of them. In the table there are fewer than 65,000 clones, around nine tenths of which are singletons. Individuals having autoimmune disease history or systemic immunosuppression were not enrolled. Samples of blood were obtained at baseline, on cycle 4 day 1, and on cycle 7 day 1. Details on this clone: Its antigen is unknown.

The V and J ends lost 0 bases and 5 bases, in that order; junction bases with no gene match: 4. Per the germline V gene, CDR1 is LGHNA and CDR2 is YNFKEQ. The CDR3 loop spans 15 amino acids. The chain has TRBV4-2 and TRBJ2-7; 10 nucleotides agree with TRBD2. The receptor's source is an adult with an advanced solid tumor such as melanoma, head and neck, liver or kidney cancer. Source: CD4+ or CD8+ T cells sorted from blood, taken in a trial of the OX40 agonist ivuxolimab. The CDR3 DNA reads TGTGCCAGCAGCCAAGAAACTAGCGGGAACAACGAGCAGTACTTC. Amino acid sequence: CASSQETSGNNEQYF.